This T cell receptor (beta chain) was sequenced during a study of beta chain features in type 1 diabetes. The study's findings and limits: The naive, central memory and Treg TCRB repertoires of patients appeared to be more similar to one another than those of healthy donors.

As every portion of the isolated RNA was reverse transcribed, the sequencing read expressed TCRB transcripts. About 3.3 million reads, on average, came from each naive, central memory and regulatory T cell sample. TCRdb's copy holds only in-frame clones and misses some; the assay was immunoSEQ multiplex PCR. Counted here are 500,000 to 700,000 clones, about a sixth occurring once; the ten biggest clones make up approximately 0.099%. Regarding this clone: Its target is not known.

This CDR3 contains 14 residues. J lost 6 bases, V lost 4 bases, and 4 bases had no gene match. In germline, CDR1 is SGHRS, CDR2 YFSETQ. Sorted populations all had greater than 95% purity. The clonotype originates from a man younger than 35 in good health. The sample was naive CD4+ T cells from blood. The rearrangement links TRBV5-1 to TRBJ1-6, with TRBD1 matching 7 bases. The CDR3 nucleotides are TGCGCCAGCAGCACACAGGGGTTTAATTCACCCCTCCACTTT. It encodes CASSTQGFNSPLHF.